The clone carrying this T cell receptor beta chain was seen just once. Its matching antigen is unknown. The sample comes from a study of OX40 agonist ivuxolimab in advanced cancers. The method was immunoSEQ multiplex PCR; TCRdb's version includes in-frame clones alone and lacks a portion of them. The top ten clones hold 9% to 15% of a sample with tens of thousands of clones, nearly 90% of them seen once. Notes on the study in general: Some nonresponders likewise displayed low normalized T-cell clonal expansion. Expanded clones were, on average, more numerous among CD8+ T cells than CD4+.

The source material was CD4+ or CD8+ T cells sorted from blood, sampled in a trial of the OX40 agonist ivuxolimab. This receptor was obtained from an adult with an advanced solid tumor such as melanoma, head and neck, liver or kidney cancer.

CDR3 region: CASSSVRDIVSNQPQHF. For the CDR3, the DNA is TGTGCCAGCAGTTCGGTGAGGGACATCGTAAGCAATCAGCCCCAGCATTTT. The chain recombines TRBV28 with TRBJ1-5, with D perhaps TRBD1 (6 bases). V was trimmed by 4 bases and J by 1 base, leaving 17 bases between them. The CDR3 runs to 17 residues. From germline, CDR1 is MDHEN and CDR2 SYDVKM.